The 13 T cell receptor beta chains presented below share a single source sample, sequenced in a study of blood T cell repertoires in COVID-19. Assay used: immunoSEQ multiplex PCR; TCRdb lists only in-frame clones, some missing. Counted here are about 70,000 clones, roughly 83% occurring once; the ten biggest clones make up 5.5% to 8%. Specimen: peripheral blood. The receptors come from a man between 25 and 39 years old with COVID-19, enrolled during active disease.

V gene TRBV5-4 combines with J gene TRBJ2-2, with TRBD2 identical over 13 bases. This CDR3 spans 16 amino acids. Per the germline V gene, CDR1 is SGHNT and CDR2 is YYREEE (reference sequence). V lost 4 bases, J lost 7 bases, and 7 bases stayed unmatched. The CDR3 DNA follows: TGTGCCAGCAGCCCCGGACTAGCGGGAGTGATCGGGGAGCTGTTTTTT. Its translation: CASSPGLAGVIGELFF. The entire variable domain, with the rest obtained from reference TRBV5-4 and TRBJ2-2, is as follows: ETGVTQSPTHLIKTRGQQVTLRCSSQSGHNTVSWYQQALGQGPQFIFQYYREEENGRGNFPPRFSGLQFPNYSSELNVNALELDDSALYLCASSPGLAGVIGELFFGEGSRLTVL.

The chain combines TRBV27 with TRBJ2-7, with D possibly matching TRBD1 (6 bases). V lost 6 bases and J 7 bases, leaving 13 bases between the germline ends. The CDR3 is 12 amino acids. CDR1 MNHEY and CDR2 SMNVEV come from the germline V gene (reference sequence). Here the CDR3 reads CASRTGSREQYF. The CDR3 DNA follows: TGTGCCAGCAGGACAGGATCGAGAGAGCAGTACTTC.

This clone was detected once. The chain carries TRBV4-1 and TRBJ1-3; D gene ambiguous. Germline V gives CDR1 MGHRA, CDR2 YSYEKL. The V end lost 6 bases, the J end lost 2 bases, and 20 bases lay between the germline ends. The CDR3 has 17 residues. This CDR3 is CASSQLFAGYTGNTIYF. CDR3 sequence (DNA): TGCGCCAGCAGTCAACTCTTCGCGGGGTACACTGGAAACACCATATATTTT.

This clone is medium-sized. The rearrangement uses TRBV6-5 and TRBJ2-7; 8 bases match TRBD1. Trimming took 7 bases from V and 6 from J; bases not matched to a gene: 11. The CDR3 consists of 14 residues. Germline-derived CDR1 and CDR2 are MNHEY and SVGAGI. The CDR3 loop reads CASKMTGALSEQYF. CDR3 in DNA: TGTGCCAGCAAGATGACAGGGGCTCTATCCGAGCAGTACTTC.

This clone has more than one count but fewer than ten. The chain joins TRBV7-2 to TRBJ1-3; 10 nucleotides match TRBD1. V lost 5 bases and J lost 4; bases outside the gene matches: 5. The CDR3 is made up of 15 amino acids. Germline-derived CDR1 and CDR2 are SGHTA and FQGNSA. The CDR3 DNA is TGTGCCAGCAGCACGGGGACAGGGGTGGGAAACACCATATATTTT. This codes for CASSTGTGVGNTIYF.

V usage is TRBV5-6 and J usage is TRBJ1-1; possible D gene TRBD1, 5 bases. Germline V gene data show CDR1 as SGHDT and CDR2 as YYEEEE. Trimming removed 4 bases at V and 1 base at J, with 17 bases between. CDR3 size: 16 residues. The CDR3 is CASSRYGGNTNTEAFF. The CDR3 region has the DNA TGTGCCAGCAGCCGCTACGGGGGGAACACGAACACTGAAGCTTTCTTT.

The chain has TRBV18 and TRBJ1-4, with 7 bases identical to TRBD1. Germline V gene data show CDR1 as KGHSH and CDR2 as LQKENI. J gave up 0 bases and V 6 bases, and 4 bases lay outside the gene matches. The CDR3 runs to 15 residues. CDR3 region: CASSSTGATNEKLFF. The CDR3 DNA reads TGTGCCAGCTCGTCTACAGGGGCAACTAATGAAAAACTGTTTTTT. The entire variable domain, with the rest obtained from reference TRBV18 and TRBJ1-4, is as follows: NAGVMQNPRHLVRRRGQEARLRCSPMKGHSHVYWYRQLPEEGLKFMVYLQKENIIDESGMPKERFSAEFPKEGPSILRIQQVVRGDSAAYFCASSSTGATNEKLFFGSGTQLSVL.

V is TRBV7-2 and J is TRBJ2-1, with D possibly TRBD2 on 5 matching bases. V was trimmed by 8 bases and J by 7 bases, leaving 18 bases between them. The CDR3 runs 14 residues. Germline CDR1 reads SGHTA; CDR2 reads FQGNSA. Here the CDR3 reads CASPFQRTLNEQFF. The CDR3 nucleotides read TGTGCCAGCCCCTTTCAACGGACTTTAAATGAGCAGTTCTTC.

This sequence joins TRBV7-9 and TRBJ2-7; 14 positions match TRBD2. V was clipped by 11 bases and J by 6 bases; unmatched bases: 6. Germline V lookup: CDR1 SEHNR, CDR2 FQNEAQ (reference sequence). The CDR3 loop spans 13 amino acids. The CDR3 spells CAWGTSGSPEQYF. In DNA form, the CDR3 reads TGTGCCTGGGGGACTAGCGGGAGCCCCGAGCAGTACTTC.

The genes are TRBV27 and TRBJ2-3; 9 positions match TRBD1. Germline CDR1 MNHEY, CDR2 SMNVEV (reference sequence). This CDR3 has 15 amino acids. J lost 5 bases, V lost 8 bases, and 11 bases had no gene match. The CDR3 reads CASLKQGAPGDTQYF. The CDR3 DNA reads TGTGCCAGCCTTAAACAGGGGGCGCCGGGAGATACGCAGTATTTT.

V and J are TRBV5-6 and TRBJ2-3; D is perhaps TRBD2 (6 bases). Germline CDR1 is SGHDT and CDR2 is YYEEEE. This CDR3 spans 13 amino acids. V lost 4 bases and J 4 bases, leaving 10 bases between the germline ends. CDR3 in amino acids: CASSRWGADTQYF. DNA for the CDR3: TGTGCCAGCAGCCGCTGGGGGGCAGATACGCAGTATTTT.

The chain is built from TRBV7-9 and TRBJ1-4; weak D call: TRBD1 (5 bases). V gave up 1 base and J gave up 4 bases, with 7 bases separating them. This CDR3 has 14 amino acids. The V gene's germline CDR1 is SEHNR and CDR2 FQNEAQ (reference sequence). The CDR3 region has the DNA TGTGCCAGCAGCTTAGGGCAGGGTAATGAAAAACTGTTTTTT. Translated, it gives CASSLGQGNEKLFF.

This sequence joins TRBV6-2 or TRBV6-3 and TRBJ2-1, with D perhaps TRBD2 (5 bases). Looked up from germline, CDR1 is MNHEY and CDR2 is SVGEGT. The CDR3 extends over 17 amino acids. V lost 3 bases to trimming and J lost 1 base, with 16 bases between them. The CDR3 spells CASSYPGVARSYNEQFF. The CDR3 DNA follows: TGTGCCAGCAGTTATCCTGGGGTAGCGCGGTCCTACAATGAGCAGTTCTTC.